The 7 T cell receptor beta chains below all came from one sample that was sequenced in a study of T cells after yellow fever vaccination. TCRdb independently ran MiXCR on the 5' RACE reads; one entry per CDR3 protein. The sample shows over 20,000 distinct CDR3 sequences, about 5.5% of them seen only once. The material was PBMCs, either bulk or a sorted T-cell subset (CD4+, CD8+, memory, or dextramer-sorted; not recorded which), obtained 15 days after the yellow fever booster vaccination. The receptors derive from a man aged 30-40 years who received the YFV17D yellow fever vaccine.

This clonotype was seen ten or more times. This chain connects TRBV20-1 to TRBJ2-1; weak D call: TRBD2 (5 bases). Germline V gives CDR1 DFQATT, CDR2 SNEGSKA (reference sequence). This CDR3 has 14 amino acids. The CDR3 region has the DNA TGCAGCTTGGGTCGGAACGGTCGGGGAAATGAGCAGTTCTTC. As protein: CSLGRNGRGNEQFF.

This clonotype was recorded many times. The chain employs TRBV30 and TRBJ2-7; 8 bases are shared with TRBD2. CDR1 and CDR2 from the germline V gene are GTSNPN and SVGIG (reference sequence). The CDR3 sequence is 15 residues long. The V gene end was trimmed by 0 bases and the J gene end by 3 bases; junction bases not matched to a gene: 7. As DNA, the CDR3 is TGTGCCTGGAGTGTAAACTCGCTAGCGGGCTACGAGCAGTACTTC. Amino acids: CAWSVNSLAGYEQYF.

This clonotype was recorded many times. The chain combines TRBV7-2 with TRBJ2-1; 8 nucleotides agree with TRBD2. From germline, CDR1 is SGHTA and CDR2 FQGNSA. V lost 2 bases and J lost 7; bases outside the gene matches: 10. CDR3 length: 16 amino acids. The CDR3 here is CASSLRGLVRGNEQFF. In DNA form, the CDR3 reads TGTGCCAGCAGCTTAAGGGGACTAGTAAGGGGGAATGAGCAGTTCTTC.

This clonotype has a count of ten or more. This chain uses TRBV3-1 with TRBJ2-7, with 14 bases aligning to TRBD2. The germline gives CDR1 LGHDT, CDR2 YNNKEL (reference sequence). The CDR3 consists of 14 residues. V gave up 8 bases and J gave up 10 bases; unmatched junction bases: 10. The CDR3 reads CASALGTSGSGQYF. Written as DNA, the CDR3 is TGTGCCAGCGCCCTGGGGACTAGCGGGAGTGGTCAGTACTTC.

CDR3 sequence reads: CASSTYQDHSEQYF. DNA of the CDR3: TGTGCCAGCAGCACTTATCAGGATCACTCCGAGCAGTACTTC. This chain joins TRBV9 and TRBJ2-7, with unresolved D. Germline assignment: CDR1 SGDLS and CDR2 YYNGEE. Trimming removed 4 bases from V and 6 bases from J, with 17 bases in between. CDR3 size: 14 residues.

This clonotype appeared many times. The chain is built from TRBV20-1 and TRBJ2-1, with D possibly TRBD2 on 6 matching bases. The CDR3 has 15 residues. CDR1 DFQATT and CDR2 SNEGSKA come from the germline V gene (reference sequence). Trimming left V 4 bases short and J 7 bases short, with 20 bases between. The CDR3 nucleotides are TGCAGTGCTACCCCGGCGGGACCCTCAAAAAATGAGCAGTTCTTC. It specifies CSATPAGPSKNEQFF.

In its sample, this clonotype was seen many times. The CDR3 region is CASIPAGRTGELFF. The CDR3 coding sequence is TGTGCCAGCATCCCTGCCGGGAGGACCGGGGAGCTGTTTTTT. The chain employs TRBV27 and TRBJ2-2; TRBD2 matches 7 bases. V lost 7 bases to trimming and J lost 5 bases; unmatched junction nucleotides: 7. The CDR3 extends over 14 amino acids. In germline, CDR1 is MNHEY, CDR2 SMNVEV (reference sequence).